Listed below are T cell receptor beta chains from one sample, sequenced in a study of T cells in Graves' hyperthyroidism and ophthalmopathy. TCRdb recomputed calls from the multiplex PCR reads with MiXCR, one row per CDR3 protein. The sample shows about 420,000 distinct CDR3 sequences, approximately 13% of them seen only once. The sample was blood. The receptors stem from a woman younger than 35 with Graves' hyperthyroidism. CDR3s include the opening cysteine and the closing phenylalanine or tryptophan. A D gene is named only where the DNA matches it firmly. Only part of the rows carry a size: once, few, many, or a class if the clone is expanded.

-	TRBJ1-1	TRBV19	many	CASTDSTNTEAFF	TGTGCCAGTACCGACTCTACGAACACTGAAGCTTTCTTT
-	TRBJ1-5	TRBV28	many	CASSSSSLQPQHF	TGTGCCAGCAGTTCCTCAAGTCTGCAGCCCCAGCATTTT
-	TRBJ2-7	TRBV6-2/TRBV6-3	many	CASRQPGRIYEQYF	TGTGCCAGCAGACAACCGGGACGCATCTACGAGCAGTACTTC
TRBD2	TRBJ2-3	TRBV12-3/TRBV12-4	many	CASTPGTSGSTDTQYF	TGTGCCAGCACCCCTGGGACTAGCGGGAGCACAGATACGCAGTATTTT
-	TRBJ1-2	TRBV12-3/TRBV12-4	many	CASSLGWSGYTF	TGTGCCAGCAGTTTAGGCTGGTCGGGCTACACCTTC
-	TRBJ1-2	TRBV27	-	CASSLSRGYYGYTF	TGTGCCAGCAGTTTAAGTAGGGGGTACTATGGCTACACCTTC
TRBD1	TRBJ2-1	TRBV3-1	many	CASSQGPLGGDEQFF	TGTGCCAGCAGCCAAGGCCCCCTAGGGGGCGATGAGCAGTTCTTC
TRBD1	TRBJ1-5	TRBV27	many	CASSGTADNQPQHF	TGTGCCAGCTCAGGGACAGCGGACAATCAGCCCCAGCATTTT
-	TRBJ2-3	TRBV3-1	many	CASSQGTLTDTQYF	TGTGCCAGCAGCCAAGGGACTCTCACAGATACGCAGTATTTT
-	TRBJ1-2	TRBV5-5	many	CASSLGVDGYGYTF	TGTGCCAGCAGCTTGGGAGTAGATGGGTATGGCTACACCTTC
-	TRBJ2-3	TRBV4-1	many	CASSQARTDTQYF	TGCGCCAGCAGCCAAGCCAGGACAGATACGCAGTATTTT
-	TRBJ2-2	TRBV6-2/TRBV6-3	-	CASSNQRAGELFF	TGTGCCAGCAGTAACCAGCGGGCCGGGGAGCTGTTTTTT
-	TRBJ2-3	TRBV12-3/TRBV12-4	many	CASSSGPTDTQYF	TGTGCCAGCAGTAGCGGACCCACAGATACGCAGTATTTT
-	TRBJ2-5	TRBV28	many	CASSLWVGGGQETQYF	TGTGCCAGCAGTTTATGGGTAGGGGGAGGTCAAGAGACCCAGTACTTC
-	TRBJ1-2	TRBV19	-	CASSIGAAGYTF	TGTGCCAGTAGTATCGGGGCTGCTGGCTACACCTTC
-	TRBJ2-7	TRBV28	many	CASASQVPYEQYF	TGTGCCAGCGCTTCGCAGGTCCCCTACGAGCAGTACTTC
-	TRBJ2-1	TRBV20-1	-	CSARGLRNEQFF	TGCAGTGCTAGAGGATTACGCAATGAGCAGTTCTTC
-	TRBJ2-7	TRBV27	few	CASRPDRGQGLSYEQYF	TGTGCCAGCAGACCCGACCGAGGGCAGGGGTTATCCTACGAGCAGTACTTC
-	TRBJ1-1	TRBV9	once	CASSVEGGGGNTEAFF	TGTGCCAGCAGCGTAGAGGGCGGGGGCGGCAACACTGAAGCTTTCTTT
TRBD1	TRBJ1-2	TRBV7-9	-	CASSRTGGNYGYTF	TGTGCCAGCAGCCGGACAGGGGGCAACTATGGCTACACCTTC
TRBD2	TRBJ2-5	TRBV30	few	CAWSKGLTETQYF	TGTGCCTGGAGTAAGGGACTAACGGAGACCCAGTACTTC
-	TRBJ2-1	TRBV19	-	CASSRVGGPSSYNEQFF	TGTGCCAGTAGTAGGGTAGGGGGACCGAGCTCCTACAATGAGCAGTTCTTC
-	TRBJ2-1	TRBV5-1	few	CASSLATYDEQFF	TGCGCCAGCAGCTTGGCCACGTACGATGAGCAGTTCTTC
TRBD1	TRBJ2-3	TRBV10-3	many	CATLDREPTDTQYF	TGTGCCACCCTGGACAGGGAGCCCACAGATACGCAGTATTTT